One sample yielded the 15 T cell receptor beta chains listed below, sequenced in a study of cytomegalovirus exposure and HLA in healthy donors. Primers for the PCR totalled 60 Vbeta and 13 Jbeta. TCRdb's copy holds only in-frame clones and misses some; the assay was immunoSEQ multiplex PCR. The sample lists around 190,000 clones, 82% occurring once. Sequenced sample: PBMCs. These receptors were obtained from a woman in her forties or fifties in good health and CMV-seronegative.

V and J are TRBV9 and TRBJ2-2; D is unclear. The CDR3 has 12 residues. Germline CDR1 and CDR2: SGDLS and YYNGEE. The V end was cut by 0 bases, the J end by 7 bases, with 4 bases between. CDR3 region: CASSVVGGELFF. CDR3 nucleotide sequence: TGTGCCAGCAGCGTAGTCGGCGGGGAGCTGTTTTTT.

This chain uses TRBV19 with TRBJ2-2, with 8 bases fitting TRBD1. After removal of 10 bases from V and 1 base from J, the junction contained 17 bases not matched to a gene. Germline loops: CDR1 LNHDA, CDR2 SQIVND (reference sequence). This CDR3 comprises 18 residues. The CDR3 nucleotides read TGTGCCACCAACCATCCGACAAACAGGGGGAAGAACACCGGGGAGCTGTTTTTT. Translated, it gives CATNHPTNRGKNTGELFF.

As DNA, the CDR3 is TGCAGCGTTGAAGTACGCCGGGACAGAGCCAATGAGCAGTTCTTC. Translation gives CSVEVRRDRANEQFF. V is TRBV29-1 and J is TRBJ2-1; 7 nucleotides line up with TRBD1. V shed 1 base and J 6 bases; nucleotides not matched to a gene: 9. This CDR3 has 15 residues. Germline CDR1 SQVTM, CDR2 ANQGSEA.

J is TRBJ1-5 and V is TRBV19; D gene uncertain. The length of the CDR3 is 17 residues. V lost 7 bases to trimming and J lost 4 bases, with 23 bases between them. The germline V gene has CDR1 LNHDA and CDR2 SQIVND (reference sequence). The CDR3, as DNA: TGTGCCAGTACCCCCAATCCTGGGAGTTTGAGGAATCAGCCCCAGCATTTT. It is translated as CASTPNPGSLRNQPQHF. Full variable domain (outside the CDR3, taken from reference TRBV19 and TRBJ1-5): DGGITQSPKYLFRKEGQNVTLSCEQNLNHDAMYWYRQDPGQGLRLIYYSQIVNDFQKGDIAEGYSVSREKKESFPLTVTSAQKNPTAFYLCASTPNPGSLRNQPQHFGDGTRLSIL.

This clone was seen only a few times. For the CDR3, the DNA is TGTGCCAGCTCAACAAGAGGGACTAGCGGGGGGTCAAGGTACCCCACAGATACGCAGTATTTT. This gives the protein CASSTRGTSGGSRYPTDTQYF. The chain links TRBV18 to TRBJ2-3, with 15 bases identical to TRBD2. J lost 2 bases, V lost 5 bases, and 17 bases had no gene match. CDR3 length: 21 amino acids. The germline gives CDR1 KGHSH, CDR2 LQKENI.

The J gene is TRBJ2-7, the V gene TRBV4-1; a possible D gene is TRBD1 (6 bases). The CDR3 sequence is 16 residues long. Trimming pared 1 base from V and 6 bases from J, leaving 19 bases between. Germline V CDR1 and CDR2: MGHRA, YSYEKL. This CDR3 reads CASSQARQGLSVEQYF. Written as DNA, the CDR3 is TGCGCCAGCAGCCAAGCTCGGCAGGGGCTATCAGTCGAGCAGTACTTC.

This clone was counted a single time. The chain uses TRBV9 and TRBJ1-2; TRBD1 agrees at 10 bases. The V gene end was trimmed by 0 bases and the J gene end by 11 bases; junction bases not matched to a gene: 7. The germline gives CDR1 SGDLS, CDR2 YYNGEE. The CDR3 length is 14 residues. The CDR3 sequence is CASSVATGQGLYTF. CDR3 in DNA: TGTGCCAGCAGCGTAGCTACGGGACAGGGGTTGTACACCTTC.

The sample holds one count of this clone. The J gene is TRBJ2-7, the V gene TRBV7-6, with D possibly matching TRBD2 (5 bases). The CDR3 contains 14 residues. Germline CDR1 reads SGHVS; CDR2 reads FNYEAQ. The V end was cut by 4 bases, the J end by 5 bases, with 15 bases between. The CDR3 loop is CASSSSGLGDEQYF. CDR3 DNA: TGTGCCAGCAGCTCTTCCGGACTTGGGGACGAGCAGTACTTC.

This clone occurred a few times. V gene TRBV4-3 combines with J gene TRBJ2-7; D uncertain. Germline values: CDR1 LGHNA, CDR2 YSLEER. The CDR3 runs to 14 residues. Trimming removed 0 bases from V and 1 base from J, with 7 bases in between. Here the CDR3 DNA reads TGCGCCAGCAGCCAAGATTGGCAGTCCTACGAGCAGTACTTC. Translated: CASSQDWQSYEQYF.

DNA of the CDR3: TGTGCCAGCCCTTCGCGGCCTCAGGGGCGGGCAGATACGCAGTATTTT. Its protein product is CASPSRPQGRADTQYF. The chain employs TRBV5-4 and TRBJ2-3; a weak D match, TRBD1 (6 bases). Germline loops: CDR1 SGHNT, CDR2 YYREEE (reference sequence). This CDR3 spans 16 amino acids. V lost 7 bases and J 4 bases, leaving 22 bases between the germline ends.

This chain's CDR3 is CASSRGQSTDTQYF. In nucleotides, the CDR3 is TGTGCCAGCAGCCGGGGACAATCCACAGATACGCAGTATTTT. V and J are TRBV5-5 and TRBJ2-3; D is perhaps TRBD1 (6 bases). With 4 bases removed from V and 2 bases from J, the gap between germline ends came to 11 bases. The CDR3 spans 14 residues. The germline gives CDR1 SGHKS, CDR2 YYEKEE (reference sequence).

The chain links TRBV10-2 to TRBJ2-7, with 7 bases fitting TRBD1. CDR1 is WSHSY, CDR2 SAAADI, per germline. Trimming cost V 7 bases and J 4 bases; bases outside gene matches: 4. CDR3 length: 12 amino acids. The CDR3 DNA reads TGCGCCAGCACGGGGACAGAATACGAGCAGTACTTC. Translated, it gives CASTGTEYEQYF.

The chain uses TRBV11-2 and TRBJ2-1, with D hard to call. The CDR3 runs to 16 residues. CDR1 is SGHAT and CDR2 is FQNNGV in the germline V gene. The V gene lost 5 bases and the J gene lost 0 bases, with 14 bases spanning the gap. The CDR3 region is CASSPGSRSSYNEQFF. The CDR3 DNA reads as TGTGCCAGCAGCCCCGGATCTCGGAGCTCCTACAATGAGCAGTTCTTC.

The chain links TRBV4-1 to TRBJ2-4; perhaps TRBD2 as D (6 bases). The V gene lost 1 base and the J gene lost 11 bases, with 12 bases spanning the gap. CDR3 length equals 13 residues. CDR1 and CDR2 from the germline V gene are MGHRA and YSYEKL. This CDR3 reads CASSQAPGDLQYF. The DNA for the CDR3 is TGCGCCAGCAGCCAAGCCCCGGGGGACCTTCAGTACTTC.

This chain links TRBV28 with TRBJ1-4; possibly TRBD1 for D (5 bases). Germline CDR1 is MDHEN and CDR2 is SYDVKM. The ends were cut back, 4 bases at V and 7 bases at J, with 19 bases in the middle. The CDR3 runs to 16 residues. The CDR3 DNA reads TGTGCCAGCAGTTATCGACAGACACCTGTAGGTGAAAAACTGTTTTTT. Protein sequence: CASSYRQTPVGEKLFF.